This TCR beta chain was identified in a study of shared clonotypes between healthy human individuals. Points from the study as a whole: Genetic and exposure-history diversity was limited by the few donors.

Donors, healthy HIV-negative adults, lacked recent acute infections or vaccinations. Genomic DNA per cell subset filled all wells of several immunoSEQ plates. In the source study's methods: Junction-only immunoSEQ sequences carried no quality scores, so filtering differed. TCRdb's copy holds only in-frame clones and misses some; the assay was immunoSEQ multiplex PCR. V, J and clone size derive from that table, while D and trimming were established from the DNA sequence. This sample carries some 480,000 clones, roughly 85% of them seen once, and the ten largest clones take 9.5% to 15%. V was cut by 4 bases and J by 5 bases, with 26 bases left in between. Germline lookup yields CDR1 ENHRY and CDR2 SYGVKD. The length of the CDR3 is 18 residues. This clone was detected only once. Its antigen is undetermined.

This TCR was sampled from a woman in her forties in good health. Some clones in this sample may be carry-over from other donors' samples. The chain links TRBV10-3 to TRBJ2-5, with D possibly TRBD1 on 6 matching bases. Sequenced: PBMCs. This chain's CDR3 is CAISASGDVGQPRETQYF. CDR3 DNA sequence: TGTGCCATCAGTGCAAGTGGTGACGTCGGACAGCCCCGGGAGACCCAGTACTTC.